This T cell receptor beta chain is drawn from a study of OX40 agonist ivuxolimab in advanced cancers. Measured with immunoSEQ multiplex PCR; TCRdb has only the in-frame clones, and not every one. The sample carries tens of thousands of clones, around 80% recorded once. This TCR was sampled from an adult with an advanced solid tumor such as melanoma, head and neck, liver or kidney cancer. Sequencing used CD4+ or CD8+ T cells sorted from blood, obtained in a trial of the OX40 agonist ivuxolimab.

CDR3 sequence (DNA): TGTGCCAGCACTCCCCTGGGGCAGGGGCCAGATACGCAGTATTTT. Its protein is CASTPLGQGPDTQYF. The chain recombines TRBV4-2 with TRBJ2-3, with D possibly matching TRBD1 (6 bases). Germline CDR1 reads LGHNA; CDR2 reads YNFKEQ. V was pared by 7 bases and J by 4 bases, with 18 bases between. This CDR3 is 15 amino acids long.